These 3 T cell receptor beta chains share one sample of origin, sequenced in a study of neurological immune-mediated disorders. Noted time point: longitudinal time-point 1 (baseline). Each CDR3 protein gets one entry after TCRdb re-called the 5' RACE reads with MiXCR. The sample includes tens of thousands of distinct CDR3 sequences, roughly 10% of them seen just once. Source material: PBMCs. The receptor set was obtained from a man aged 30 to 45 in good health.

The sample holds many counts of this clonotype. The chain recombines TRBV28 with TRBJ2-4, with D maybe TRBD2 (6 bases). CDR1 and CDR2 (germline): MDHEN, SYDVKM. The CDR3 totals 16 residues. V was clipped by 6 bases and J by 0 bases, with 15 bases between them. The CDR3 nucleotides read TGTGCCAGCAGAAATAGCGGTAGTCTAGCCAAAAACATTCAGTACTTC. Translating it yields CASRNSGSLAKNIQYF.

This clonotype has at least ten counts. The chain is built from TRBV20-1 and TRBJ2-1; D unclear. The CDR3 extends over 11 amino acids. CDR1 and CDR2 from the germline V gene are DFQATT and SNEGSKA (reference sequence). Trimming took off 1 base at V and 9 bases at J, with 7 bases between the two ends. DNA of the CDR3: TGCAGTGCTAGAGCTTTCAGTGAGCAGTTCTTC. Its translation: CSARAFSEQFF.

This clonotype was counted ten times or more. V is TRBV6-4 and J is TRBJ2-5; D may match TRBD1 or TRBD2 (7 bases each). The CDR3 runs 13 residues. The germline V gene has CDR1 MRHNA and CDR2 SNTAGT. Trimming removed 4 bases at V and 5 bases at J, with 11 bases between. Here the CDR3 DNA reads TGTGCCAGCAGTGGACAGGGAGGGGAGACCCAGTACTTC. Protein: CASSGQGGETQYF.